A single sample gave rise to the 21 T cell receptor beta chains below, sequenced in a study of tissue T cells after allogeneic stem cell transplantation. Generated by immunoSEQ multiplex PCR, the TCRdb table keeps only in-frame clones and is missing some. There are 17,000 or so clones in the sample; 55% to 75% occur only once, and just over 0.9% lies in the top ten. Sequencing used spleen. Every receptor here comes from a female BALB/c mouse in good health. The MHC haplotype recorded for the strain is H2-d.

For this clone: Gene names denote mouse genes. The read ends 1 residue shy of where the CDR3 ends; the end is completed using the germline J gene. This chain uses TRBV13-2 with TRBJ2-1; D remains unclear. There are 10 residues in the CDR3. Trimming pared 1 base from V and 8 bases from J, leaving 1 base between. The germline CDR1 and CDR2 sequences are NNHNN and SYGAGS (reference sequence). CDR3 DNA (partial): TGTGCCAGCGGTGATTCTGAGCAGTTC. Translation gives CASGDSEQF. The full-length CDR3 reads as CASGDSEQFF.

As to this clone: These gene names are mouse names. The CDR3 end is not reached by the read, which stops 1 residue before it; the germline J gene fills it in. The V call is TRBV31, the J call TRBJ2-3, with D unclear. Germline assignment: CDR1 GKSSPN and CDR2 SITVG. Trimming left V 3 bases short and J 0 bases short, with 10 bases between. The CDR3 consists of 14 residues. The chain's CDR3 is CAWSLGASAETLYF. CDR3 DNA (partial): TGTGCCTGGAGCTTGGGAGCTAGTGCAGAAACGCTGTAT.

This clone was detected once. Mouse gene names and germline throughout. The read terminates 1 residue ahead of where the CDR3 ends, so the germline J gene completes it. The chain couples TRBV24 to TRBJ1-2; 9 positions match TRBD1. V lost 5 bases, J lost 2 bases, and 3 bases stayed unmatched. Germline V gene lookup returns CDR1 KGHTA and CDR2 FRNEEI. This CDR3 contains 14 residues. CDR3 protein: CASSSGQGNSDYTF. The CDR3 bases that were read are TGTGCCAGCAGTTCGGGACAGGGCAACTCCGACTACACC.

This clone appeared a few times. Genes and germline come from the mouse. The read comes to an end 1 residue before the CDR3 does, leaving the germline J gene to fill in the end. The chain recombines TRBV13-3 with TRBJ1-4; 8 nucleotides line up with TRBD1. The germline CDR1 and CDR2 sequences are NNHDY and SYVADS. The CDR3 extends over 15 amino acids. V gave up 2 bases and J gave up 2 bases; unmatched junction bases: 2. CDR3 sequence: CASSDTGGSNERLFF. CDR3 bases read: TGTGCCAGCAGTGACACAGGGGGGTCCAACGAAAGATTATTT.

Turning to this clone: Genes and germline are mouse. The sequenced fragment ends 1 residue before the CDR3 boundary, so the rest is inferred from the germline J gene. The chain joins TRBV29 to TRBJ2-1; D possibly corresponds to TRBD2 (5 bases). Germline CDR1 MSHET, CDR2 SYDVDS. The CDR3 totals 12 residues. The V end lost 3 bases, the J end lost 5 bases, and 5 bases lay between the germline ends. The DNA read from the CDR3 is TGTGCTAGCAGTTTTGGGGATGCTGAGCAGTTC. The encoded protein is CASSFGDAEQF. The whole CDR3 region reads CASSFGDAEQFF.

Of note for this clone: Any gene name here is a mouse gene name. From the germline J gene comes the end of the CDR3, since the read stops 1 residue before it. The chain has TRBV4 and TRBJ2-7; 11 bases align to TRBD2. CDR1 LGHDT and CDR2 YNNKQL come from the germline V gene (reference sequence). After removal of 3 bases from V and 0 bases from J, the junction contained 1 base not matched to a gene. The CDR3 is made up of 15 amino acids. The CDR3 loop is CASSYDWGGSYEQYF. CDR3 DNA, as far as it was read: TGTGCCAGCAGCTATGACTGGGGGGGCTCCTATGAACAGTAC.

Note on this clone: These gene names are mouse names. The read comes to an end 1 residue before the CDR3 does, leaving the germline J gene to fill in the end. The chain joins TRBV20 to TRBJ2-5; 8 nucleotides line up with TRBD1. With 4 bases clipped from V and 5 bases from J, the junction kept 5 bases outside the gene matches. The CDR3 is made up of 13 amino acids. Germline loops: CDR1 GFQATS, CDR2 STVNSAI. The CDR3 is CGATGGAGDTQYF. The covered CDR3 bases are TGTGGTGCTACAGGGGGCGCCGGAGACACCCAGTAC.

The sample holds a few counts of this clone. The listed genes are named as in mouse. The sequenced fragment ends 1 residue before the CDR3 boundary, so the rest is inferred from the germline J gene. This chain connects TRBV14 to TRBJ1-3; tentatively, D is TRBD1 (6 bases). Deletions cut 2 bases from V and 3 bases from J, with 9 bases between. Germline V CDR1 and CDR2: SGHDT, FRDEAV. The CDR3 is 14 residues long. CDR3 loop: CASSLGDNGNTLYF. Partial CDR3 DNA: TGTGCCAGCAGTTTAGGGGACAATGGAAATACGCTCTAT.

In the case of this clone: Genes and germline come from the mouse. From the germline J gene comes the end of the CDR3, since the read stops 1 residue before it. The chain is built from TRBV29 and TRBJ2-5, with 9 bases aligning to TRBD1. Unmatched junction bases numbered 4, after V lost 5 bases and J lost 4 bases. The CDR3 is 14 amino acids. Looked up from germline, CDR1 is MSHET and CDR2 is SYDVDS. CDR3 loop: CASSPGTGKDTQYF. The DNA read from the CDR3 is TGTGCTAGCAGTCCCGGGACAGGGAAAGACACCCAGTAC.

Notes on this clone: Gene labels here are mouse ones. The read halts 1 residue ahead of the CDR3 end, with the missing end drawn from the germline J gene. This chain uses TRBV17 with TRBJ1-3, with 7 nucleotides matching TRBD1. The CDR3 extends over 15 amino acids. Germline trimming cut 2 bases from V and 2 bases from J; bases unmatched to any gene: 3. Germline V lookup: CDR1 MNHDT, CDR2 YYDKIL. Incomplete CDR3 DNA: TGTGCTAGCAGTAGACAGACAGGGCCTGGAAATACGCTCTAT. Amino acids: CASSRQTGPGNTLY. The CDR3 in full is CASSRQTGPGNTLYF.

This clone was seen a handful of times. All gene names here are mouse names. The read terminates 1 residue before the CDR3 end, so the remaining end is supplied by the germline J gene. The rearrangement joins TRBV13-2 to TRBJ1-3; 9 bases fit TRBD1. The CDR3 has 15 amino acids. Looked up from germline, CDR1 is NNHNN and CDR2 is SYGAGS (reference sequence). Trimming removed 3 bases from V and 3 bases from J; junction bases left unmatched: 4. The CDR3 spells CASGGGQGYGNTLYF. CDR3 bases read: TGTGCCAGCGGTGGGGGACAGGGTTATGGAAATACGCTCTAT.

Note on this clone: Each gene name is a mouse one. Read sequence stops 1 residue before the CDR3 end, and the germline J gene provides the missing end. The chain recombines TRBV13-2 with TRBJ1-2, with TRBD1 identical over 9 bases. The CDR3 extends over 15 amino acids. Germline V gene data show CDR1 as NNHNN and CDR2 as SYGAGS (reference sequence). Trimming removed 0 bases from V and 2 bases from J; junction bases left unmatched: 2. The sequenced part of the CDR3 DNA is TGTGCCAGCGGTGATGCTGGACAGGGGAACTCCGACTACACC. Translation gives CASGDAGQGNSDYT. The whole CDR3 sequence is CASGDAGQGNSDYTF.

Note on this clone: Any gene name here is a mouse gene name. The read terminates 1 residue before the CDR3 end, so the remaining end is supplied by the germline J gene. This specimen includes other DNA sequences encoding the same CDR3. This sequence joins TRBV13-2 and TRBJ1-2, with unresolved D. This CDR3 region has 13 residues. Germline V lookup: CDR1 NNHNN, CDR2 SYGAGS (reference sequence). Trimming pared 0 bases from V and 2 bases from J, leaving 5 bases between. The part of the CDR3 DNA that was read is TGTGCCAGCGGTGATGCTCCGAACTCCGACTACACC. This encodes CASGDAPNSDYT. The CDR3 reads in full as CASGDAPNSDYTF.

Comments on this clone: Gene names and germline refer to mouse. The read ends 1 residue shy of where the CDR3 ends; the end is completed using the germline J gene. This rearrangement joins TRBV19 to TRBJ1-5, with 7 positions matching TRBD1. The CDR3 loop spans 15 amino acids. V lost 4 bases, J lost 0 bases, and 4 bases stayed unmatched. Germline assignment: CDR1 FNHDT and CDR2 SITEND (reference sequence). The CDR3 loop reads CASSPGQYNNQAPLF. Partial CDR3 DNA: TGTGCCAGCAGTCCGGGACAGTATAACAACCAGGCTCCGCTT.

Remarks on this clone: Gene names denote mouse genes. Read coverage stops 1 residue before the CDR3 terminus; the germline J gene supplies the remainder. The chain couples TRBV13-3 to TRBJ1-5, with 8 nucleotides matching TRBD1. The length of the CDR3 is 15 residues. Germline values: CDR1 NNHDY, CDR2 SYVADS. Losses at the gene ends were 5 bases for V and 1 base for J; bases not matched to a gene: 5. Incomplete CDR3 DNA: TGTGCCAGCAGGCTGACAGGGGACAACAACCAGGCTCCGCTT. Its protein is CASRLTGDNNQAPL. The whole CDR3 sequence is CASRLTGDNNQAPLF. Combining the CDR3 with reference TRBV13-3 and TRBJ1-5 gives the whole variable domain EAAVTQSPRSKVAVTGGKVTLSCHQTNNHDYMYWYRQDTGHGLRLIHYSYVADSTEKGDIPDGYKASRPSQENFSLILELASLSQTAVYFCASRLTGDNNQAPLFGEGTRLSVL.

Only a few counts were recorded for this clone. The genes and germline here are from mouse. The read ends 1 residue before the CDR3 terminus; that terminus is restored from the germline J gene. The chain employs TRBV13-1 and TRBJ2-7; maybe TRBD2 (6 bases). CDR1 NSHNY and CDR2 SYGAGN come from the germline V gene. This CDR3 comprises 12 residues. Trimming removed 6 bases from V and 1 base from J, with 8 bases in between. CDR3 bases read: TGTGCCAGCAATGGGGGATCCTATGAACAGTAC. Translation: CASNGGSYEQY. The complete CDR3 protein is CASNGGSYEQYF.

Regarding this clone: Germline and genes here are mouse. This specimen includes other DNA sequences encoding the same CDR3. CDR3 bases read: TGTGCCAGCAGCCAAACAGGGGGCTATGCTGAGCAGTTC. Amino acid sequence: CASSQTGGYAEQF. The entire CDR3 is CASSQTGGYAEQFF. The chain uses TRBV5 and TRBJ2-1; TRBD1 matches at 8 bases. The read ends 1 residue early relative to the CDR3; the germline J gene fills the gap. V gave up 2 bases and J gave up 3 bases; unmatched junction bases: 0. Germline V CDR1 and CDR2: LGHNA, YNLKQL (reference sequence). The CDR3 is 14 residues long.

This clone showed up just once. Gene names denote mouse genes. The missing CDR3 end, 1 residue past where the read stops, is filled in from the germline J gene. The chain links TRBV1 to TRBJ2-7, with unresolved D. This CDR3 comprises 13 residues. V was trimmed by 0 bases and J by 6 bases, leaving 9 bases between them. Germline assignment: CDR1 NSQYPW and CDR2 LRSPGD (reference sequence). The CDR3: CTCSAETGFEQYF. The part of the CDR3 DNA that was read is TGCACCTGCAGTGCAGAAACGGGGTTTGAACAGTAC.

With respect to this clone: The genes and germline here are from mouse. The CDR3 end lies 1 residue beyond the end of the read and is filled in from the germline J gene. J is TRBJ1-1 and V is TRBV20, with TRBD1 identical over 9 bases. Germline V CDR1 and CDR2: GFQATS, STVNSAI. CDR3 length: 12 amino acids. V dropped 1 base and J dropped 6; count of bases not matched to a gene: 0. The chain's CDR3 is CGARGQGAEVFF. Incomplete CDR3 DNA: TGTGGTGCTAGGGGACAGGGGGCAGAAGTCTTC.

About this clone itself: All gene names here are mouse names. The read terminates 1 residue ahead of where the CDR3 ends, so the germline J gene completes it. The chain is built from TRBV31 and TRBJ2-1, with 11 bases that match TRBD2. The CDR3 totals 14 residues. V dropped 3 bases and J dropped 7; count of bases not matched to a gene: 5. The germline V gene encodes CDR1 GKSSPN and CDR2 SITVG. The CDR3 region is CAWSGLGGLAEQFF. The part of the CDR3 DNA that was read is TGTGCCTGGAGCGGACTGGGGGGTTTGGCTGAGCAGTTC.

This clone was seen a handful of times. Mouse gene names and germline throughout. The part of the CDR3 DNA that was read is TGTGCGGGGAACTCCGACTACACC. It codes for CAGNSDYT. The entire CDR3 reads CAGNSDYTF. The chain uses TRBV29 and TRBJ1-2; unclear D gene. The read falls 1 residue short of the CDR3 end, and the missing part is taken from the germline J gene. This CDR3 region has 9 residues. Per germline, CDR1 MSHET and CDR2 SYDVDS.